This T cell receptor (beta chain) originates from a study of cytomegalovirus exposure and HLA in healthy donors (TCRdb year 2017). For context, the study as a whole: According to an earlier analysis of several hundred of the donors, about 170 million T cells yielded roughly 100 million unique TCR beta sequences and approximately 300 Gb of sequence data. Of the approximately 400 genotyped donors, approximately 83% fell in the genetic ancestry cluster associated with self-reported Caucasian donors. To study patterns of TCR occurrence, a later analysis re-analyzed previously published TCR beta repertoires from under 750 donors and added high-resolution HLA genotyping. The number of typed donors differed by locus: about 620-630 for A, B, C, DRB1 and DQB1; roughly 510 for DQA1; 606 for DPA1; and 400 to 480 for DPB1. Donor age, sex, ethnicity and CMV serostatus were collected together with the repertoire data. Genome-wide SNP genotypes for about three fifths of the roughly 670 donors were used in a later genetic analysis, which treated that subset as a discovery cohort. Besides the first cohort of approximately 710 subjects, a separate validation cohort made up of roughly 120 different subjects was used. An earlier analysis of 587 of the donors used high-throughput TCR beta sequencing to judge whether each TCR beta V gene segment behaved as functional or pseudogenic. The study aimed to test whether cataloging public T cell receptors could reveal signatures of past pathogen exposure. The study combined high-throughput TCR immunosequencing, statistical association of individual TCRs with disease status, and machine learning to predict cytomegalovirus infection status. An early release covering around 630 HLA-typed donors comprised approximately 290 gigabases of sequencing data and tens of millions of unique TCR sequences. Using immunosequencing, the study profiled T cell repertoires from 640 or so subjects and related those repertoires to cytomegalovirus serostatus. Rather than drawing on any new phenotypic data, the later analysis identified candidate immune exposures from TCR beta sequences and the way those sequences occurred across donors. Roughly five DR-DQ haplotypes were treated as single units for association and clustering because of strong linkage in the cohort. Every discovery cohort repertoire had been produced on one sequencing platform. Among about 360 genotyped donors of the cohort, an average of around 240,000 unique TCR beta nucleotide sequences were sequenced per donor, roughly 20% of them non-productive. HLA typing covered class I and class II loci at four-digit resolution.

The method was the immunoSEQ multiplex PCR assay. The multiplex PCR relied on a mix of 60 forward primers for TCR Vbeta segments and 13 reverse primers for TCR Jbeta segments. Amplification of the CDR3 region of rearranged TCR beta genes was performed with a multiplex PCR assay on genomic DNA. Amplified TCR beta libraries were sequenced as 87-base-pair reads on the Illumina HiSeq System. Under the source paper's analysis protocol: Across the roughly 600 repertoires, a later analysis counted approximately 75 million unique TCR beta chains, some 11 million of which were shared by at least two donors. To remove PCR and sequencing errors, raw reads were error-corrected and collapsed into unique sequences using a nearest-neighbor algorithm that merged closely related sequences. V, D and J gene segments were assigned by aligning CDR3 sequences to IMGT reference sequences. For a sequence to be retained, at least a six-nucleotide match to both a V gene segment and a J gene segment was required. Rearrangements were called productive when the CDR3 lacked stop codons and stayed in frame with V and J; all others were non-productive. Following IMGT convention, CDR3 was defined as the stretch from the second conserved V-encoded cysteine up to the conserved J-encoded phenylalanine. In an earlier analysis of just under 600 of the donors, sequences lacking an unambiguous match to a single V gene segment were excluded. An earlier analysis of around 600 of the donors classified V segments as functional when productive rearrangements were above 56.7% and as segregating when the standard deviation between donors was above 5%. A statistical classification framework was built for diagnosing cytomegalovirus status from the catalog of TCR beta chain sequences. In a later analysis, TCR nucleotide sequences were compared against IMGT/GENE-DB human TR gene sequences so that V and J genes could be assigned. A later analysis assigned CDR3 sequences and most-parsimonious VDJ recombination scenarios with the TCRdist pipeline. In a later analysis, each TCR beta chain was defined by its CDR3 amino acid sequence together with its V-gene family, and reads without a unique V-gene family were excluded. A later analysis removed 500 to 650 highly shared, low-generation-probability nucleotide sequences to deal with suspected cross-contamination and a sequencing artifact. In a later analysis, a clonal expansion index was calculated for each public chain from normalized within-repertoire ranks of inferred template counts. Generation probabilities in a later analysis came from a VDJ recombination model fitted to out-of-frame rearrangements, and those results were checked against IGoR. A later analysis scored TCR-TCR, TCR-HLA and TCR-CMV co-occurrence with hypergeometric tests, applying a repertoire-size bias correction to TCR pairs. A later analysis estimated false discovery rates by permuting HLA or CMV assignments 20 times. In a later analysis, co-occurring TCRs were grouped with DBSCAN, and TCRdist sequence similarity was added when clustering was performed within HLA-allele-positive subsets. Repertoires with fewer than 30,000 or more than 120,000 public chains were left out of co-occurrence clustering, as were several repertoires with anomalous nucleotide sharing. Entries here come from immuneACCESS through TCRdb and include only in-frame sequences with V and J called. Some clones fail to appear in such tables; in the studies checked, an unresolved V gene covers under half of the shortfall, and the cause of the remainder is unknown. Clonal size and the V and J genes are those of that table, whereas D and trimming came from the DNA. The sample yields 120,000 or so clones; 60% to 85% were counted once. In total, the top ten clones hold 3.4% of the sample.

In total, roughly 670 healthy bone marrow donors made up the cohort. At the time of sampling, all cohort members were nominally healthy, though unrecorded immune exposures were likely present. The donor was CMV seronegative and belonged to the group of under 400 seronegative cohort members. A peripheral blood sample was provided by each donor, and peripheral blood mononuclear cells were used for TCR beta sequencing. Genomic DNA extraction from the blood cell samples was performed with the Qiagen DNeasy Blood Extraction Kit. Summary of the overall study and its limitations: A later analysis associated roughly 17,000 TCR beta sequences with specific HLA alleles at a false discovery rate of 0.05. A further reported finding was that TCR beta sequences accurately predicted the HLA-A and HLA-B alleles for most subjects in the first cohort. A later analysis found that HLA-associated TCR beta chains were more clonally expanded and had lower generation probabilities than equally common non-associated chains. Roughly uniform sequencing depth across donors was assumed in presence/absence analyses, although this assumption may not hold. Linkage disequilibrium might explain the correlated functional status among segregating V segments, but an unknown experimental factor could not be ruled out. CMV serostatus was the only immune exposure information available for the cohort. Because HLA typing was unavailable for some donors at each locus, only the typed subset was used in association tests. The classifier was reported to diagnose cytomegalovirus status with high specificity and sensitivity in both the original cohort and the validation cohort. Compared with the 666-donor mean, donors in an Asian-associated ancestry cluster had fewer N-insertions in productive TCRs, according to a later genetic analysis. In this cohort, only TCR beta chains were sequenced, and detectable features were limited by the absence of alpha or paired-chain data. When HLA alleles, especially DR and DQ, strongly co-occurred, TCR associations were difficult to assign to individual alleles. A later analysis found that most CMV-associated TCR beta chains appeared HLA-restricted, with HLA associations seemingly driven largely by CMV exposure. A cluster of highly shared sequence variants was judged likely to represent a technical artifact of the sequencing pipeline. An earlier analysis of 450 to 750 of the donors showed that most TCR beta V segments appeared in productive rearrangements either about 90% or about 30% of the time, which broadly matched IMGT annotations. In a later analysis, several top co-occurrence clusters were reported to appear linked to parvovirus B19, influenza, CMV and Epstein-Barr virus. In vitro tests confirmed that three of the cytomegalovirus-associated TCR beta chains recognize cytomegalovirus antigens. V-gene and J-gene trimming of TCR beta chains was associated with a missense DCLRE1C variant in a later genetic analysis, and the association was replicated in an independent cohort. According to the authors, the approach could potentially be generalized to other disease states and immunological phenotypes. In a later analysis, TCR association rates were found to vary across HLA loci, with the most associated TCRs seen for DRB1 alleles and the fewest for HLA-C alleles. Because counts were too low, roughly 18 rarely observed V segments, including chromosome 9 orphons, were left out of the earlier analysis of 587 of the donors. The study gave a list of 150 to 200 TCR beta chains associated with cytomegalovirus. Most TCR sequences were observed very rarely across donors, whereas some public TCRs were present in many individuals.

As concerns this clone: Its recognized antigen is unknown. Per-base qualities were not stored, and no clone one base away is much larger.

The sample was PBMCs. This sequence was found in a man aged 25 to 40 in good health and CMV-seronegative.

The CDR3 loop reads CASSSLGPSSGNTIYF. The base sequence is TGTGCCAGCAGCTCCCTTGGGCCGAGCTCTGGAAACACCATATATTTT. This chain is built from TRBV5-5 and TRBJ1-3, with no confidently assigned D gene. The CDR3 has 16 amino acids, counting the end cysteine and phenylalanine. Only the CDR3 part of the read is kept: 48 bases, read in frame from the first base. V sheds 3 bases and J sheds 0 bases, leaving 13 bases between their ends. CDR1 and CDR2 are drawn from the germline V gene (reference sequence): SGHKS, YYEKEE. Joined to the reference TRBV5-5 and TRBJ1-3 proteins, this CDR3 gives the full variable domain: DAGVTQSPTHLIKTRGQQVTLRCSPISGHKSVSWYQQVLGQGPQFIFQYYEKEERGRGNFPDRFSARQFPNYSSELNVNALLLGDSALYLCASSSLGPSSGNTIYFGEGSWLTVV.